Below are 28 T cell receptor beta chains sequenced from a single sample in a study of blood T cell repertoires in COVID-19. The assay was immunoSEQ multiplex PCR, and TCRdb's table has in-frame clones only and misses some. This table has under 400,000 clones, nearly 90% appearing once. The sequencing sample was made of peripheral blood. Source of these receptors: a man younger than 30 with active or convalescent COVID-19.

The chain uses TRBV4-1 and TRBJ1-1, with D unclear. Germline assignment: CDR1 MGHRA and CDR2 YSYEKL. V lost 7 bases and J lost 4, with 19 bases in between. The CDR3 contains 15 residues. The CDR3 nucleotides read TGCGCCAGCACGAAGTCTCCCTCTATCGGCACTGAAGCTTTCTTT. Its translation: CASTKSPSIGTEAFF.

The chain employs TRBV30 and TRBJ1-2; TRBD1 is a possible D gene (5 bases). Germline CDR1 is GTSNPN and CDR2 is SVGIG (reference sequence). V dropped 4 bases and J dropped 6 bases, with 12 bases sitting between them. The CDR3 sequence is 12 residues long. Here the CDR3 reads CAWTRLGDGYTF. In DNA form, the CDR3 reads TGTGCCTGGACTAGATTAGGGGATGGCTACACCTTC.

This chain joins TRBV27 and TRBJ1-2, with no clear D. Germline V gene data show CDR1 as MNHEY and CDR2 as SMNVEV (reference sequence). V lost 0 bases and J lost 4, with 18 bases in between. The CDR3 runs 17 residues. This CDR3 is CASSLSQAGRVIYGYTF. The CDR3, as DNA: TGTGCCAGCAGTTTATCCCAAGCGGGCAGAGTAATCTATGGCTACACCTTC.

J is TRBJ2-7 and V is TRBV5-1; D is uncertain. Looked up from germline, CDR1 is SGHRS and CDR2 is YFSETQ. CDR3 length equals 14 residues. V shed 0 bases and J shed 2 bases, with 9 bases lying between them. The CDR3 here is CASSLAFSTYEQYF. The CDR3 nucleotides read TGCGCCAGCAGCTTGGCCTTTAGCACCTACGAGCAGTACTTC.

The J gene is TRBJ1-3, the V gene TRBV10-3, with D tentatively TRBD1 (6 bases). Trimming took off 8 bases at V and 0 bases at J, with 11 bases between the two ends. There are 14 residues in the CDR3. Germline assignment: CDR1 ENHRY and CDR2 SYGVKD. The CDR3 nucleotides are TGTGCCATCTGGGGAGGGGGCTCTGGAAACACCATATATTTT. It is translated as CAIWGGGSGNTIYF.

J is TRBJ1-5 and V is TRBV6-2 or TRBV6-3; 7 positions agree with TRBD1. V lost 6 bases, J lost 9 bases, and 11 bases stayed unmatched. Germline V gene data show CDR1 as MNHEY and CDR2 as SVGEGT. CDR3 size: 14 residues. The CDR3, as DNA: TGTGCCAGCAGCAATTCCGGGACAGCGGGGCCCCAGCATTTT. Its protein is CASSNSGTAGPQHF.

DNA for the CDR3: TGTGCCAGCAGCCGCCCGGGTCAAGATACGCAGTATTTT. Translation: CASSRPGQDTQYF. The rearrangement links TRBV3-1 (or the pseudogene TRBV3-2) to TRBJ2-3; D not certain. The CDR3 runs 13 residues. V lost 4 bases and J 5 bases, leaving 10 bases between the germline ends. Germline CDR1 and CDR2: LGHDT and YNNKEL (reference sequence).

This chain uses TRBV27 with TRBJ2-7, with TRBD1 as a possible D gene (6 bases). Germline CDR1 is MNHEY and CDR2 is SMNVEV (reference sequence). Trimming stripped 3 bases from V and 2 bases from J, with 11 bases between. This CDR3 contains 14 residues. Here the CDR3 reads CASSFLDRPYEQYF. The CDR3 nucleotides read TGTGCCAGCAGTTTTTTGGACAGACCCTACGAGCAGTACTTC.

V gene TRBV28 combines with J gene TRBJ2-2, with D possibly being TRBD2 (5 bases). Trimming left V 2 bases short and J 0 bases short, with 7 bases between. Germline V gene sequence: CDR1 MDHEN, CDR2 SYDVKM. The CDR3 covers 15 residues. CDR3 amino acids: CASSLLAPNTGELFF. The CDR3 DNA is TGTGCCAGCAGTTTACTAGCCCCGAACACCGGGGAGCTGTTTTTT. Together with reference TRBV28 and TRBJ2-2, the CDR3 gives the full variable domain: DVKVTQSSRYLVKRTGEKVFLECVQDMDHENMFWYRQDPGLGLRLIYFSYDVKMKEKGDIPEGYSVSREKKERFSLILESASTNQTSMYLCASSLLAPNTGELFFGEGSRLTVL.

The rearrangement links TRBV7-9 to TRBJ2-1, with D possibly being TRBD1 (5 bases). The CDR3 totals 13 residues. Trimming pared 5 bases from V and 8 bases from J, leaving 13 bases between. Germline assignment: CDR1 SEHNR and CDR2 FQNEAQ (reference sequence). CDR3 DNA: TGTGCCAGCAGCCATTCTCCCAGGGATGAGCAGTTCTTC. Its translation: CASSHSPRDEQFF.

The chain has TRBV7-2 and TRBJ1-1, with 12 bases identical to TRBD1. Per the germline V gene, CDR1 is SGHTA and CDR2 is FQGNSA. CDR3 size: 16 residues. Losses at the gene ends were 5 bases for V and 4 bases for J; bases not matched to a gene: 8. CDR3 loop: CASSPGTGGVFTEAFF. CDR3 in DNA: TGTGCCAGCAGCCCCGGGACAGGGGGCGTGTTCACTGAAGCTTTCTTT.

This clone was observed a few times. V is TRBV7-2 and J is TRBJ1-2, with D unclear. CDR1 and CDR2 (germline): SGHTA, FQGNSA. V was clipped by 1 base and J by 2 bases, with 5 bases between them. The CDR3 runs to 13 residues. CDR3 amino acids: CASSLDTNYGYTF. CDR3 sequence (DNA): TGTGCCAGCAGCTTAGACACGAACTATGGCTACACCTTC.

Only one count was recorded for this clone. The rearrangement joins TRBV4-3 to TRBJ1-2; 8 bases agree with TRBD1. CDR3 length: 18 amino acids. Trimming cost V 5 bases and J 4 bases; bases outside gene matches: 18. Germline V gene data show CDR1 as LGHNA and CDR2 as YSLEER. The CDR3 DNA reads TGCGCCAGCAGCAATACTGCAGGGGGCCAGAGGGGTTTCTATGGCTACACCTTC. It is translated as CASSNTAGGQRGFYGYTF.

For the CDR3, the DNA is TGCAGCGTTCTAGACGGATACTCTGGAAACACCATATATTTT. Translation gives CSVLDGYSGNTIYF. This sequence joins TRBV29-1 and TRBJ1-3, with D unresolved. Trimming stripped 5 bases from V and 0 bases from J, with 11 bases between. The CDR3 has 14 residues. Germline CDR1 is SQVTM and CDR2 is ANQGSEA. The whole variable domain, filled in from reference TRBV29-1 and TRBJ1-3, reads SAVISQKPSRDICQRGTSLTIQCQVDSQVTMMFWYRQQPGQSLTLIATANQGSEATYESGFVIDKFPISRPNLTFSTLTVSNMSPEDSSIYLCSVLDGYSGNTIYFGEGSWLTVV.

This chain links TRBV4-3 with TRBJ1-4; TRBD1 aligns across 10 bases. Germline CDR1 and CDR2: LGHNA and YSLEER. The J segment lost 5 bases and the V segment lost 0 bases, leaving 0 bases of the junction unmatched. CDR3 length: 15 residues. CDR3 protein: CASSQEGQGNEKLFF. The CDR3, as DNA: TGCGCCAGCAGCCAAGAGGGACAGGGGAATGAAAAACTGTTTTTT.

The rearrangement joins TRBV27 to TRBJ1-2, with 7 nucleotides matching TRBD1. V was clipped by 0 bases and J by 4 bases; unmatched bases: 2. CDR3 length: 14 amino acids. Germline V lookup: CDR1 MNHEY, CDR2 SMNVEV (reference sequence). CDR3 in amino acids: CASSLSTGIYGYTF. CDR3 sequence (DNA): TGTGCCAGCAGTTTATCGACAGGGATCTATGGCTACACCTTC.

The gene calls are TRBV18 and TRBJ2-1; 11 nucleotides agree with TRBD2. With V trimmed by 0 bases and J by 2 bases, 0 bases remained unmatched. CDR3 length equals 16 residues. Germline V gene lookup returns CDR1 KGHSH and CDR2 LQKENI. CDR3 DNA: TGTGCCAGCTCACCACCTAGCGGGGGGGCCTACAATGAGCAGTTCTTC. This gives the protein CASSPPSGGAYNEQFF.

The chain uses TRBV20-1 and TRBJ1-1, with a weak D call TRBD1 (6 bases). Trimming left V 3 bases short and J 1 base short, with 9 bases between. The CDR3 sequence is 13 residues long. Germline V gene lookup returns CDR1 DFQATT and CDR2 SNEGSKA (reference sequence). The CDR3 spells CSASLTGNTEAFF. DNA for the CDR3: TGCAGTGCTAGTCTGACAGGGAACACTGAAGCTTTCTTT.

CDR3 sequence reads: CASSFQGGDTQYF. The CDR3 region has the DNA TGTGCCAGCAGCTTCCAGGGTGGAGATACGCAGTATTTT. The rearrangement links TRBV11-3 to TRBJ2-3; D is possibly TRBD1 (5 bases). This CDR3 comprises 13 residues. The germline V and J ends were trimmed by 3 bases and 5 bases, with 9 bases remaining between them. The germline CDR1 and CDR2 sequences are SGHNT and YENEEA.

The rearrangement links TRBV3-1 (or the pseudogene TRBV3-2) to TRBJ2-6; 7 bases are a match to TRBD2. Germline loops: CDR1 LGHDT, CDR2 YNNKEL (reference sequence). This CDR3 has 16 residues. After removal of 3 bases from V and 2 bases from J, the junction contained 4 bases not matched to a gene. CDR3 sequence: CASSQRAGPGANVLTF. DNA for the CDR3: TGTGCCAGCAGCCAGAGAGCGGGACCTGGGGCCAACGTCCTGACTTTC.

The J gene is TRBJ1-6, the V gene TRBV20-1; 7 bases fit TRBD1. Germline CDR1 reads DFQATT; CDR2 reads SNEGSKA (reference sequence). The junction had 4 bases not matched to a gene; V was cut back by 4 bases and J by 1 base. There are 15 residues in the CDR3. CDR3 bases: TGCAGTGCTATTGACAGGGCGTCCTATAATTCACCCCTCCACTTT. Protein: CSAIDRASYNSPLHF.

The J gene is TRBJ2-3, the V gene TRBV7-9; D might be TRBD2 (6 bases). CDR1 is SEHNR and CDR2 is FQNEAQ in the germline V gene (reference sequence). The V gene lost 5 bases and the J gene lost 0 bases, with 12 bases spanning the gap. The length of the CDR3 is 15 residues. CDR3 in DNA: TGTGCCAGCAGCACCGGGACTGCTAGCACAGATACGCAGTATTTT. Translating it yields CASSTGTASTDTQYF. Supplemented by reference TRBV7-9 and TRBJ2-3, the full variable domain reads DTGVSQNPRHKITKRGQNVTFRCDPISEHNRLYWYRQTLGQGPEFLTYFQNEAQLEKSRLLSDRFSAERPKGSFSTLEIQRTEQGDSAMYLCASSTGTASTDTQYFGPGTRLTVL.

V is TRBV7-2 and J is TRBJ1-2; D is undetermined. Germline V CDR1 and CDR2: SGHTA, FQGNSA. CDR3 length: 16 amino acids. The V gene lost 5 bases and the J gene lost 3 bases, with 19 bases spanning the gap. In DNA, the CDR3 is TGTGCCAGCAGCCCGCCCCGGGCCAAGGAGGACTATGGCTACACCTTC. It encodes CASSPPRAKEDYGYTF. The whole variable domain, remainder taken from reference TRBV7-2 and TRBJ1-2, is GAGVSQSPSNKVTEKGKDVELRCDPISGHTALYWYRQSLGQGLEFLIYFQGNSAPDKSGLPSDRFSAERTGGSVSTLTIQRTQQEDSAVYLCASSPPRAKEDYGYTFGSGTRLTVV.

The chain links TRBV7-9 to TRBJ2-2; 8 bases are a match to TRBD1. This CDR3 has 16 amino acids. CDR1 is SEHNR, CDR2 FQNEAQ, per germline (reference sequence). The V gene end was trimmed by 5 bases and the J gene end by 4 bases; junction bases not matched to a gene: 9. Written as DNA, the CDR3 is TGTGCCAGCAGCCGAATGACAGGGGTCGGCACCGGGGAGCTGTTTTTT. Amino acid sequence: CASSRMTGVGTGELFF. Full variable domain (missing parts from reference TRBV7-9 and TRBJ2-2): DTGVSQNPRHKITKRGQNVTFRCDPISEHNRLYWYRQTLGQGPEFLTYFQNEAQLEKSRLLSDRFSAERPKGSFSTLEIQRTEQGDSAMYLCASSRMTGVGTGELFFGEGSRLTVL.

The CDR3 spells CASGMDRPEPPLHF. The CDR3 region has the DNA TGTGCCAGCGGAATGGACAGGCCTGAGCCACCCCTCCACTTT. The J gene is TRBJ1-6, the V gene TRBV2; 7 bases align to TRBD1. Germline V lookup: CDR1 SNHLY, CDR2 FYNNEI. The CDR3 covers 14 residues. V lost 8 bases to trimming and J lost 11 bases; unmatched junction nucleotides: 12.

In this sample, this clone turned up once. The V gene is TRBV4-3, the J gene TRBJ2-7, with TRBD2 identical over 7 bases. The CDR3 has 16 residues. Per the germline V gene, CDR1 is LGHNA and CDR2 is YSLEER. With V trimmed by 0 bases and J by 3 bases, 8 bases remained unmatched. The CDR3 loop reads CASSQEASGVLYEQYF. The CDR3 nucleotides read TGCGCCAGCAGCCAAGAGGCTAGCGGAGTCCTCTACGAGCAGTACTTC.

This chain connects TRBV11-2 to TRBJ2-5; a weak D match, TRBD2 (5 bases). The CDR3 consists of 18 residues. The V gene lost 3 bases and the J gene lost 4 bases, with 24 bases spanning the gap. CDR1 is SGHAT and CDR2 is FQNNGV in the germline V gene. CDR3 loop: CASSFQIGGLGGGETQYF. CDR3 coding DNA: TGTGCCAGCAGCTTCCAAATTGGCGGGCTAGGCGGTGGAGAGACCCAGTACTTC.

The V and J genes are TRBV19 and TRBJ1-1, with TRBD1 as a possible D gene (5 bases). The germline V gene encodes CDR1 LNHDA and CDR2 SQIVND (reference sequence). This CDR3 contains 13 residues. V was trimmed by 7 bases and J by 4 bases, leaving 13 bases between them. This CDR3 reads CASIWRGGTEAFF. The CDR3 DNA is TGTGCCAGTATTTGGAGGGGCGGCACTGAAGCTTTCTTT.